One sample yielded the 17 T cell receptor beta chains listed below, sequenced in a study of lymphopenia after photon versus proton radiotherapy. Assay used: immunoSEQ multiplex PCR; TCRdb lists only in-frame clones, some missing. The sample has about 30,000 clones, roughly 88% seen once. The sample here was peripheral blood, taken from a patient treated with photon-based radiotherapy. The source of these receptors is a woman in her fifties or sixties with pancreatic cancer.

The chain recombines TRBV4-3 with TRBJ2-1; 8 bases fit TRBD2. This CDR3 comprises 17 residues. The V gene end was trimmed by 3 bases and the J gene end by 1 base; junction bases not matched to a gene: 8. Germline lookup yields CDR1 LGHNA and CDR2 YSLEER. Written as DNA, the CDR3 is TGCGCCAGCAGCCAGGCCGGGACTAGGGGATCCTACAATGAGCAGTTCTTC. Its translation: CASSQAGTRGSYNEQFF.

For the CDR3, the DNA is TGCAGCGCCCTGACCCGGGGGCAGGATGGCTACACCTTC. It codes for CSALTRGQDGYTF. The V and J genes are TRBV29-1 and TRBJ1-2; TRBD1 might be the D (6 bases). This CDR3 region has 13 residues. Germline V gives CDR1 SQVTM, CDR2 ANQGSEA. The V and J ends lost 7 bases and 6 bases respectively, with 18 bases between them.

The rearrangement joins TRBV6-6 to TRBJ1-1, with TRBD1 matching 8 bases. The CDR3 spans 15 residues. In germline, CDR1 is MNHNY, CDR2 SVGAGI (reference sequence). V lost 4 bases and J lost 4; bases outside the gene matches: 8. The CDR3 loop is CASSSGQGTSTEAFF. DNA for the CDR3: TGTGCCAGCAGTTCCGGACAGGGAACCAGCACTGAAGCTTTCTTT.

The genes are TRBV27 and TRBJ1-1; possible D gene TRBD1, 6 bases. This CDR3 contains 13 residues. CDR1 and CDR2 from the germline V gene are MNHEY and SMNVEV (reference sequence). V was shortened by 6 bases and J by 10 bases, with 18 bases between the two germline ends. The CDR3 DNA reads TGTGCCAGCAGCATCTCAGGGGTAGTACCAGCTTTCTTT. It is translated as CASSISGVVPAFF.

The chain joins TRBV18 to TRBJ2-2, with TRBD1 as a possible D gene (7 bases). This CDR3 region has 15 residues. Germline CDR1 is KGHSH and CDR2 is LQKENI. The V and J ends lost 2 bases and 4 bases respectively, with 11 bases between them. CDR3 sequence: CASSPFQGGTGELFF. CDR3 nucleotides: TGTGCCAGCTCACCATTTCAGGGGGGCACCGGGGAGCTGTTTTTT.

J is TRBJ2-5 and V is TRBV4-3; D might be TRBD2 (7 bases). Germline-derived CDR1 and CDR2 are LGHNA and YSLEER. The CDR3 has 14 residues. V gave up 5 bases and J gave up 4 bases, with 14 bases separating them. The CDR3 DNA is TGCGCCAGCAGCGGAGGGGGGGCGGGAGAGACCCAGTACTTC. Its translation is CASSGGGAGETQYF.

The chain uses TRBV28 and TRBJ2-5; TRBD1 matches 7 bases. Germline CDR1 MDHEN, CDR2 SYDVKM. Trimming at V came to 2 bases and at J to 4 bases, leaving 7 bases not matched to a gene. This CDR3 spans 15 amino acids. CDR3 in DNA: TGTGCCAGCAGTTTACCTACAGGGGCGGGAGAGACCCAGTACTTC. Protein product: CASSLPTGAGETQYF.

The genes are TRBV6-1 and TRBJ2-1, with D possibly being TRBD2 (6 bases). Germline CDR1 and CDR2: MNHNS and SASEGT. CDR3 size: 15 residues. Trimming shortened V by 1 base and J by 4 bases, and 11 bases separated the two germline ends. CDR3 coding DNA: TGTGCCAGCAGTGAAGTGGAGACTAGGTACAATGAGCAGTTCTTC. Translated: CASSEVETRYNEQFF.

The chain uses TRBV4-1 and TRBJ2-7, with D perhaps matching TRBD1 (6 bases). The CDR3 runs 14 residues. V was shortened by 2 bases and J by 2 bases, with 10 bases between the two germline ends. CDR1 MGHRA and CDR2 YSYEKL come from the germline V gene. In DNA, the CDR3 is TGCGCCAGCAGCCAACGGGACACGACCTACGAGCAGTACTTC. The encoded protein is CASSQRDTTYEQYF.

J is TRBJ1-6 and V is TRBV6-5, with D possibly matching TRBD1 (6 bases). With 6 bases removed from V and 1 base from J, the gap between germline ends came to 7 bases. Germline loops: CDR1 MNHEY, CDR2 SVGAGI. The CDR3 is 14 residues long. CDR3 amino acids: CASRQGSYNSPLHF. The DNA for the CDR3 is TGTGCCAGCAGACAGGGATCCTATAATTCACCCCTCCACTTT.

The chain employs TRBV7-2 and TRBJ2-7; D possibly corresponds to TRBD1 (5 bases). Germline V lookup: CDR1 SGHTA, CDR2 FQGNSA. V was clipped by 5 bases and J by 4 bases, with 21 bases between them. The CDR3 consists of 16 residues. This CDR3 reads CASSPPTGAGFYEQYF. CDR3 nucleotides: TGTGCCAGCAGCCCGCCTACAGGTGCAGGCTTTTACGAGCAGTACTTC.

The gene calls are TRBV7-6 and TRBJ1-3; TRBD1 matches 7 bases. The CDR3 length is 17 residues. V was pared by 0 bases and J by 0 bases, with 5 bases of the junction left unmatched. Germline CDR1 SGHVS, CDR2 FNYEAQ. The CDR3 DNA follows: TGTGCCAGCAGCTTAGCCCCAGGGGGAAACTCTGGAAACACCATATATTTT. It encodes CASSLAPGGNSGNTIYF.

The genes are TRBV7-2 and TRBJ2-2; D not resolved. Germline V gene lookup returns CDR1 SGHTA and CDR2 FQGNSA. The CDR3 loop spans 14 amino acids. The V and J ends lost 1 base and 0 bases respectively, with 3 bases between them. The CDR3 region is CASSLGANTGELFF. The CDR3 DNA follows: TGTGCCAGCAGCTTAGGGGCGAACACCGGGGAGCTGTTTTTT.

This clone was detected only a few times. The rearrangement joins TRBV28 to TRBJ1-5; no clear D. Trimming removed 7 bases from V and 9 bases from J, with 13 bases in between. The CDR3 extends over 12 amino acids. The germline V gene has CDR1 MDHEN and CDR2 SYDVKM. The CDR3 reads CASTAGPRPQHF. The CDR3 nucleotides are TGTGCCAGCACGGCAGGACCCAGGCCCCAGCATTTT.

This chain connects TRBV7-2 to TRBJ2-7; TRBD1 agrees at 8 bases. V gave up 4 bases and J gave up 3 bases; unmatched junction bases: 8. Germline loops: CDR1 SGHTA, CDR2 FQGNSA. CDR3 size: 15 residues. The CDR3 bases are TGTGCCAGCAGCTGGCCGGACAGGGTGGTCTACGAGCAGTACTTC. It yields the protein CASSWPDRVVYEQYF. Using reference TRBV7-2 and TRBJ2-7 for the parts outside the CDR3, the full variable domain is GAGVSQSPSNKVTEKGKDVELRCDPISGHTALYWYRQSLGQGLEFLIYFQGNSAPDKSGLPSDRFSAERTGGSVSTLTIQRTQQEDSAVYLCASSWPDRVVYEQYFGPGTRLTVT.

CDR3 bases: TGCAGCGTTGAGGATGGGGAAAAACTGTTTTTT. This codes for CSVEDGEKLFF. The V gene is TRBV29-1, the J gene TRBJ1-4; D ambiguous. The CDR3 contains 11 residues. Germline CDR1 and CDR2: SQVTM and ANQGSEA. V shed 3 bases and J shed 8 bases, with 7 bases lying between them.

The count of this clone is one. V gene TRBV19 combines with J gene TRBJ1-3; D might be TRBD1 (6 bases). The CDR3 consists of 17 residues. V lost 5 bases, J lost 1 base, and 18 bases lay in between. Germline V gene data show CDR1 as LNHDA and CDR2 as SQIVND (reference sequence). The CDR3 sequence: CASSPGHIFMSGNTIYF. The DNA of the CDR3 is TGTGCCAGTAGTCCGGGACATATCTTCATGTCTGGAAACACCATATATTTT. Combining the CDR3 with reference TRBV19 and TRBJ1-3 gives the whole variable domain DGGITQSPKYLFRKEGQNVTLSCEQNLNHDAMYWYRQDPGQGLRLIYYSQIVNDFQKGDIAEGYSVSREKKESFPLTVTSAQKNPTAFYLCASSPGHIFMSGNTIYFGEGSWLTVV.